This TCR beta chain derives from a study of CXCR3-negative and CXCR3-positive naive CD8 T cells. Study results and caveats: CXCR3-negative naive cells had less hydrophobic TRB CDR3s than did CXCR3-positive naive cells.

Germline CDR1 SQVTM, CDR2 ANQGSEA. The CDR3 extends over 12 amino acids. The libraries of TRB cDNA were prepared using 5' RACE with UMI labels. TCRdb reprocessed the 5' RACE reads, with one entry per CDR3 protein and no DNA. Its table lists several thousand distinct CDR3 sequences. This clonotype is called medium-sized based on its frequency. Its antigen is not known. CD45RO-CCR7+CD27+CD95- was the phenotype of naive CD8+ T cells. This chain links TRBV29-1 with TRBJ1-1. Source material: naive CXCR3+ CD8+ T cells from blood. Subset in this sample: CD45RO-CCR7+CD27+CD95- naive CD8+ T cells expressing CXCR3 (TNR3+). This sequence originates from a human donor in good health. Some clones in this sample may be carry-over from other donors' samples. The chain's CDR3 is CSGRRMNTEAFF.